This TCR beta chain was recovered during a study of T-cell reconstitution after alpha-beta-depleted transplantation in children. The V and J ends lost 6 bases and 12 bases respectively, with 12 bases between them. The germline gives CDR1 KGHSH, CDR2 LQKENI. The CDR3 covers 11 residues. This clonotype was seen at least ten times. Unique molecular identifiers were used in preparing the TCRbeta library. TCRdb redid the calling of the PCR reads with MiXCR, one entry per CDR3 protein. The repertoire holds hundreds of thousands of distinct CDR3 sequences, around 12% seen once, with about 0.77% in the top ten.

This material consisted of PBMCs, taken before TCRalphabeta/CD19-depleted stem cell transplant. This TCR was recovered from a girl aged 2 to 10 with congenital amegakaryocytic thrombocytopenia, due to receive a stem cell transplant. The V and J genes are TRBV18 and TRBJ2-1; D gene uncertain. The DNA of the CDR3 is TGTGCCAGCTCCCAGCTCTCTTGGCAGTTCTTC. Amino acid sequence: CASSQLSWQFF.